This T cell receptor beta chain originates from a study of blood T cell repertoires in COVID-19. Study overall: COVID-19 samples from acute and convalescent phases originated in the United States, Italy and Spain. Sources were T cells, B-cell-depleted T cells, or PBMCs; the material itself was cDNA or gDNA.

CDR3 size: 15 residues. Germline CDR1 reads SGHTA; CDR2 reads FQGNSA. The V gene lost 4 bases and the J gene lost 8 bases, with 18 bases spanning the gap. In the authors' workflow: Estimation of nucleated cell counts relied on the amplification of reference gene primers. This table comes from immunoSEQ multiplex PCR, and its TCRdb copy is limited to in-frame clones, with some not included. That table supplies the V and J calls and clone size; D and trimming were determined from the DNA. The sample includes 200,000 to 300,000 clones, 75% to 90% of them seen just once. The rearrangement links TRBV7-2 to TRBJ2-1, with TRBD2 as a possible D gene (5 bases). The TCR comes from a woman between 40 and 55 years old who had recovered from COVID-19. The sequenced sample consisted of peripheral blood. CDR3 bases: TGTGCCAGCAGCTCCCGGCGGCTACGGGGAGATGAGCAGTTCTTC. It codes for CASSSRRLRGDEQFF.